This T cell receptor beta chain appears in the sequencing data of a study of cytomegalovirus exposure and HLA in healthy donors. The PCR had 60 Vbeta and 13 Jbeta primers. The data were produced by immunoSEQ multiplex PCR, yet TCRdb's version contains in-frame clones alone and is incomplete. Found here are around 200,000 clones, 80% of them singletons; the top ten hold under 0.85%. The CDR3 spans 16 residues. CDR1 is MNHEY and CDR2 is SMNVEV in the germline V gene (reference sequence). Losses at the gene ends were 8 bases for V and 0 bases for J; bases not matched to a gene: 10. Specimen: PBMCs. This chain joins TRBV27 and TRBJ1-3; 7 nucleotides align to TRBD1. This TCR derives from a boy younger than 18 in good health and CMV-seronegative. CDR3 loop: CASAPMGQFSGNTIYF. As DNA, the CDR3 is TGTGCCAGCGCGCCTATGGGACAGTTCTCTGGAAACACCATATATTTT.